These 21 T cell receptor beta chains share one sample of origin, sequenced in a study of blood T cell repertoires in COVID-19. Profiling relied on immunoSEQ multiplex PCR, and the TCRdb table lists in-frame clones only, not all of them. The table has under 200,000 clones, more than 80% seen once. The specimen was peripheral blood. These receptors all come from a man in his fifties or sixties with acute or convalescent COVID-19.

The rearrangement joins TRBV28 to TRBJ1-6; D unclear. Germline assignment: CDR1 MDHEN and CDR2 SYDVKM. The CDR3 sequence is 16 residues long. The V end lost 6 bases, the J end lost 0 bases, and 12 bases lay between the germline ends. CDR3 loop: CASSRTGSSYNSPLHF. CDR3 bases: TGTGCCAGCAGCCGGACGGGAAGCTCCTATAATTCACCCCTCCACTTT.

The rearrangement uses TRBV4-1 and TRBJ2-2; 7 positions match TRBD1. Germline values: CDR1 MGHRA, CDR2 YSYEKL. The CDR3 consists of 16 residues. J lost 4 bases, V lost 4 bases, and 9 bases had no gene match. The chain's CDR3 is CASSPRTGEGTGELFF. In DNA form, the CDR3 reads TGCGCCAGCAGCCCTCGGACAGGTGAAGGCACCGGGGAGCTGTTTTTT.

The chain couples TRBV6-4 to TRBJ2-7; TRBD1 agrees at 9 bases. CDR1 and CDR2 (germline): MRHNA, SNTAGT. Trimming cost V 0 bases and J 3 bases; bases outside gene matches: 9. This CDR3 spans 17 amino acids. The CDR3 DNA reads TGTGCCAGCAGTGACTCGAAGGAGGGACAGGGCCACTACGAGCAGTACTTC. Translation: CASSDSKEGQGHYEQYF.

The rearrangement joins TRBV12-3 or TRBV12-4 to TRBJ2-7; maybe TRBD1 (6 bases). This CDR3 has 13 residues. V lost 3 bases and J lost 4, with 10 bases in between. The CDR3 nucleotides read TGTGCCAGCAGTTTTCAGGGGCCGTACGAGCAGTACTTC. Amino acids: CASSFQGPYEQYF.

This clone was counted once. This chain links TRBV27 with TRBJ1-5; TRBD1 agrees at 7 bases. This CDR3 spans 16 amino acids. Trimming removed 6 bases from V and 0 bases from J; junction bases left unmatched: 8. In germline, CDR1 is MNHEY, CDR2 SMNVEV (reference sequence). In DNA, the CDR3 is TGTGCCAGCAGACGGGACAGCTTTTATAGCAATCAGCCCCAGCATTTT. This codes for CASRRDSFYSNQPQHF.

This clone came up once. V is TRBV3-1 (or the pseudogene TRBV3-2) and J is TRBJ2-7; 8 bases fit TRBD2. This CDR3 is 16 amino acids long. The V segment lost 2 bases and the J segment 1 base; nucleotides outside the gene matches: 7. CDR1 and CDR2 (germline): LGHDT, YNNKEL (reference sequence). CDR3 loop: CASSQRGLVASYEQYF. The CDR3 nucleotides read TGTGCCAGCAGCCAAAGGGGACTAGTGGCTTCCTACGAGCAGTACTTC.

For the CDR3, the DNA is TGTGCCAGCAGTTTAGGAGACCACTTTTTCACTGAAGCTTTCTTT. It encodes CASSLGDHFFTEAFF. V gene TRBV28 combines with J gene TRBJ1-1; D remains ambiguous. The CDR3 has 15 amino acids. V was clipped by 2 bases and J by 4 bases, with 14 bases between them. Germline CDR1 is MDHEN and CDR2 is SYDVKM. Drawing the rest from reference TRBV28 and TRBJ1-1, the complete variable domain is DVKVTQSSRYLVKRTGEKVFLECVQDMDHENMFWYRQDPGLGLRLIYFSYDVKMKEKGDIPEGYSVSREKKERFSLILESASTNQTSMYLCASSLGDHFFTEAFFGQGTRLTVV.

In DNA form, the CDR3 reads TGTGCCAGTAGGAGCTGGGACAGGGTAGTGAACACTGAAGCTTTCTTT. Translation gives CASRSWDRVVNTEAFF. The chain joins TRBV19 to TRBJ1-1; 9 nucleotides align to TRBD1. The CDR3 extends over 16 amino acids. The trim removed 6 bases at V and 0 bases at J, leaving 8 bases unmatched. Germline CDR1 LNHDA, CDR2 SQIVND (reference sequence).

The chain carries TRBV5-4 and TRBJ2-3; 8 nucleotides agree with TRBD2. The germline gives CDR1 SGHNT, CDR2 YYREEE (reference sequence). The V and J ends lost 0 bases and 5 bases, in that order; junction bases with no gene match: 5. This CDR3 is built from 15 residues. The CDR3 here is CASSLAGGPGDTQYF. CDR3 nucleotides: TGTGCCAGCAGCTTGGCGGGAGGGCCTGGAGATACGCAGTATTTT. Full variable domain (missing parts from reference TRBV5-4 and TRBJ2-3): ETGVTQSPTHLIKTRGQQVTLRCSSQSGHNTVSWYQQALGQGPQFIFQYYREEENGRGNFPPRFSGLQFPNYSSELNVNALELDDSALYLCASSLAGGPGDTQYFGPGTRLTVL.

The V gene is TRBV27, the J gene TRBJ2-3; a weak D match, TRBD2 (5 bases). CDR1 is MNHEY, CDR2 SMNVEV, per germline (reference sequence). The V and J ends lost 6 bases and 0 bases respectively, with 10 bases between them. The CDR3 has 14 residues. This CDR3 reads CASSILESTDTQYF. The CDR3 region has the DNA TGTGCCAGCAGCATACTAGAGAGCACAGATACGCAGTATTTT.

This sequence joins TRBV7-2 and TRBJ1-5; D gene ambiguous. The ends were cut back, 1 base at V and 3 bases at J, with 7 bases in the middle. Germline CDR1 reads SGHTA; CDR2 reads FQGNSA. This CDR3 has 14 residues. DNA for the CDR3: TGTGCCAGCAGCTTAGGGCAGGTCAATCAGCCCCAGCATTTT. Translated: CASSLGQVNQPQHF.

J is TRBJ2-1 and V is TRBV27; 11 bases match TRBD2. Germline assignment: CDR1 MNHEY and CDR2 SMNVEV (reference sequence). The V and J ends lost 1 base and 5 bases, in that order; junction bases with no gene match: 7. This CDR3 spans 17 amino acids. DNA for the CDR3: TGTGCCAGCAGTTTATGGGTGACTAGCGGGAAGAACAATGAGCAGTTCTTC. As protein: CASSLWVTSGKNNEQFF.

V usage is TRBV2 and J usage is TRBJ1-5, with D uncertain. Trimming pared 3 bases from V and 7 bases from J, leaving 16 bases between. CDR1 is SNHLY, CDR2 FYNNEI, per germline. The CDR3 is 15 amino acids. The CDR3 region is CASSDSVRLGQPQHF. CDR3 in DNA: TGTGCCAGCAGTGATTCAGTCAGGCTTGGCCAGCCCCAGCATTTT.

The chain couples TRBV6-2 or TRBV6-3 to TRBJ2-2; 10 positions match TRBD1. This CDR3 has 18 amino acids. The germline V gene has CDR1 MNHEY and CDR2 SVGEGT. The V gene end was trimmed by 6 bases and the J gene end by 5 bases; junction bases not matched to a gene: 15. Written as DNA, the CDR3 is TGTGCCAGCAGCCAGCGCCCCGGGACAGGGGATTTGACCGGGGAGCTGTTTTTT. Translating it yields CASSQRPGTGDLTGELFF.

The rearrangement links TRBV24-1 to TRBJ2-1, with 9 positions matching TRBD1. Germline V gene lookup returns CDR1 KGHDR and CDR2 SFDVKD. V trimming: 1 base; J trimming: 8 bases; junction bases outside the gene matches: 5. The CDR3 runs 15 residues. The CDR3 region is CATSDFRDRVYEQFF. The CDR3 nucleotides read TGTGCCACCAGTGATTTTAGGGACAGGGTCTATGAGCAGTTCTTC.

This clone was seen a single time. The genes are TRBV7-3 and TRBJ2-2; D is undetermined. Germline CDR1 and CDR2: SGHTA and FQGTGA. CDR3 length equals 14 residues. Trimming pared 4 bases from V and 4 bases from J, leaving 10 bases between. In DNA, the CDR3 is TGTGCCAGCAGCTCGACTGCGATCACCGGGGAGCTGTTTTTT. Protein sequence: CASSSTAITGELFF.

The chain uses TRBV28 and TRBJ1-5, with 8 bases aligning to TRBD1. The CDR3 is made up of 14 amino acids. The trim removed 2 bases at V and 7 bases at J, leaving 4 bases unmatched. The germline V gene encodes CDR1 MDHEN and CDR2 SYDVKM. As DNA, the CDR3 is TGTGCCAGCAGTTTACCAGGGGGCGGACAGCCCCAGCATTTT. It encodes CASSLPGGGQPQHF.

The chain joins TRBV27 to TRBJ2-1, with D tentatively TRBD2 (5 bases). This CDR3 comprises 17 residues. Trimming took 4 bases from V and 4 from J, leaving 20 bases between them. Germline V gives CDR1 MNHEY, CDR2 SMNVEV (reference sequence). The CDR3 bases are TGTGCCAGCAGTTCCCGGGTCTCGAGGGCTCCTTACAATGAGCAGTTCTTC. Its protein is CASSSRVSRAPYNEQFF.

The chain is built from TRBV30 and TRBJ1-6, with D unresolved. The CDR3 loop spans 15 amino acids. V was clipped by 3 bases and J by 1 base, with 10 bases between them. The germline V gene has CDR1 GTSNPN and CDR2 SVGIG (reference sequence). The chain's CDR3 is CAWSPPLSYNSPLHF. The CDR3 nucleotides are TGTGCCTGGAGCCCCCCCCTGTCCTATAATTCACCCCTCCACTTT.

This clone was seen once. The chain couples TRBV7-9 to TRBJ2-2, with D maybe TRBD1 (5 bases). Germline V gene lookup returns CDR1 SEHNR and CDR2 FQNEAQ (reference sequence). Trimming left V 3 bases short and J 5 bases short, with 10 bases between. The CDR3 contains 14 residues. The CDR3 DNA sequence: TGTGCCAGCAGCTTGGCCCCAGGGACCGGGGAGCTGTTTTTT. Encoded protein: CASSLAPGTGELFF.

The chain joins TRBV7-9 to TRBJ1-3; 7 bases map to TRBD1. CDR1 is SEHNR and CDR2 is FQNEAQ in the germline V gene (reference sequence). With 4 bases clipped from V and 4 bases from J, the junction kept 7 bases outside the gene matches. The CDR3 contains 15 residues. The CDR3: CASSSMGTAGNTIYF. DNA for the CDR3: TGTGCCAGCAGCTCTATGGGGACAGCCGGAAACACCATATATTTT. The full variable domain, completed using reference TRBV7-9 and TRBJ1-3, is DTGVSQNPRHKITKRGQNVTFRCDPISEHNRLYWYRQTLGQGPEFLTYFQNEAQLEKSRLLSDRFSAERPKGSFSTLEIQRTEQGDSAMYLCASSSMGTAGNTIYFGEGSWLTVV.